The T cell receptor beta chain described here comes from a study of post-analysis software for immune sequencing data. Study details: Included among the disease courses, which were recorded for the cohort, were relapsing-remitting, secondary progressive and progressive-relapsing multiple sclerosis.

As concerns this clonotype: Its cognate antigen is unknown.

Unique molecular identifiers tagged the TCR beta cDNA libraries. T cells, roughly 0.9 to 11 million of them, yielded a few hundred thousand cDNA molecules. TCRdb recomputed calls from the PCR reads with MiXCR, one row per CDR3 protein. The data show roughly 650,000 distinct CDR3 sequences, 55% to 60% seen once. Whole-study findings and limits: Several TRBV segments occurring more often in patients than controls included TRBV5-6, TRBV5-1 and TRBV20-1.

V was pared by 7 bases and J by 3 bases, with 13 bases between. CDR1 DFQATT and CDR2 SNEGSKA come from the germline V gene (reference sequence). This CDR3 has 12 amino acids. Material: blood. The V and J genes are TRBV20-1 and TRBJ2-7; the D gene is possibly TRBD1 (6 bases). This sequence originates from a girl aged 2-9 years with multiple sclerosis. CDR3 region: CSGGRGFYEQYF. The DNA of the CDR3 is TGCAGTGGAGGCAGGGGCTTCTACGAGCAGTACTTC.